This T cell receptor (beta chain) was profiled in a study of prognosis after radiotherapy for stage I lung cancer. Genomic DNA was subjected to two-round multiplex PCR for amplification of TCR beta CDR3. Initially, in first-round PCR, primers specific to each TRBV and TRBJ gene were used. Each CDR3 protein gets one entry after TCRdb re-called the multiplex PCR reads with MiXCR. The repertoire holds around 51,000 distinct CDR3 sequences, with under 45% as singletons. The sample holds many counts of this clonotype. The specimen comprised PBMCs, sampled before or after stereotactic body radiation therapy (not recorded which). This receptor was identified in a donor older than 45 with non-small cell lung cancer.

The CDR3 is CASSSERTEAFF. The CDR3 coding sequence is TGTGCCAGCAGTTCAGAACGGACTGAAGCTTTCTTT. The gene calls are TRBV28 and TRBJ1-1; D ambiguous. Germline V gives CDR1 MDHEN, CDR2 SYDVKM. Trimming removed 4 bases at V and 5 bases at J, with 8 bases between. The CDR3 runs 12 residues.